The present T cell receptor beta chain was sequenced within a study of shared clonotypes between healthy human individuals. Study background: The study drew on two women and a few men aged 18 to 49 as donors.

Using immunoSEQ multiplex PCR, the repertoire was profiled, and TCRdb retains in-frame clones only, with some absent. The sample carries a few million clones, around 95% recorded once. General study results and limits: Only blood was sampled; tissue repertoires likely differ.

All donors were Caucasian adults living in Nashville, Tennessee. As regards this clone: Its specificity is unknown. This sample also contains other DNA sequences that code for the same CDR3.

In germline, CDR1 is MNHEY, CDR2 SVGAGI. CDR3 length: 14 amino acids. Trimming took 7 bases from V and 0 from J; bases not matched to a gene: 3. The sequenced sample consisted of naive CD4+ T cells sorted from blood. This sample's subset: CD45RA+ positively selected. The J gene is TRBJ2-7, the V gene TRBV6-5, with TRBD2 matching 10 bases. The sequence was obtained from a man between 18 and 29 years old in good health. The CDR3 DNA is TGTGCCAGCAAGGTAGCGGGAGGCTCCTACGAGCAGTACTTC. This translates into CASKVAGGSYEQYF.